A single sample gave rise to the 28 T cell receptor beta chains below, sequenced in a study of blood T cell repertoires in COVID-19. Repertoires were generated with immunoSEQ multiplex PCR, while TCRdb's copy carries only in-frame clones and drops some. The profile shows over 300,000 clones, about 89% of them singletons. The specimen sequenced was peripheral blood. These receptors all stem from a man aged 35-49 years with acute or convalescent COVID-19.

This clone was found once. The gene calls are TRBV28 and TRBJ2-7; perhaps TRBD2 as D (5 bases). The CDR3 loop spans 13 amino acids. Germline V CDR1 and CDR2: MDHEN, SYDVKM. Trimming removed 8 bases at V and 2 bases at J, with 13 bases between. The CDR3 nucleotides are TGTGCCAGCCTGAGGACTGCCACCTACGAGCAGTACTTC. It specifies CASLRTATYEQYF.

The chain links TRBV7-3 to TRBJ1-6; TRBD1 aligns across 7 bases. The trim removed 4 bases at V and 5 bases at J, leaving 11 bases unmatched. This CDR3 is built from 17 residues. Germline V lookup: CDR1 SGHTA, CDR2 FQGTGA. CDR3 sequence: CASSSRVLGTDNSPLHF. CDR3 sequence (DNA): TGTGCCAGCAGCTCGCGTGTACTCGGGACAGATAATTCACCCCTCCACTTT. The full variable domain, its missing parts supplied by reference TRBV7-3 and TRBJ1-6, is GAGVSQTPSNKVTEKGKYVELRCDPISGHTALYWYRQSLGQGPEFLIYFQGTGAADDSGLPNDRFFAVRPEGSVSTLKIQRTERGDSAVYLCASSSRVLGTDNSPLHFGNGTRLTVT.

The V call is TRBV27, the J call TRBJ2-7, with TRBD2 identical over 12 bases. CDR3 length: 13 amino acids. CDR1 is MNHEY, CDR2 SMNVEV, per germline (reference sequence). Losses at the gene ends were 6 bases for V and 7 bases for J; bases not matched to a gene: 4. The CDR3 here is CASRSGLAGEQYF. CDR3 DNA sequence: TGTGCCAGCAGATCTGGACTAGCGGGGGAGCAGTACTTC.

The CDR3 DNA reads TGTGCCAGCAGCTTAGATAGGGACAGGGAATTCTACGAGCAGTACTTC. Amino acid sequence: CASSLDRDREFYEQYF. The V and J genes are TRBV11-3 and TRBJ2-7; 9 bases are a match to TRBD1. The CDR3 consists of 16 residues. After removal of 0 bases from V and 3 bases from J, the junction contained 6 bases not matched to a gene. CDR1 and CDR2 from the germline V gene are SGHNT and YENEEA.

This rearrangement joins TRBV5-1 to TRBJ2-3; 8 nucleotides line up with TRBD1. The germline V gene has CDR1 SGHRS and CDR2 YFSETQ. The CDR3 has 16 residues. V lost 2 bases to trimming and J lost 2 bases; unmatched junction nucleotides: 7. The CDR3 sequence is CASSFGQGRFTDTQYF. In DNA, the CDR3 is TGCGCCAGCAGCTTTGGACAGGGCCGCTTCACAGATACGCAGTATTTT.

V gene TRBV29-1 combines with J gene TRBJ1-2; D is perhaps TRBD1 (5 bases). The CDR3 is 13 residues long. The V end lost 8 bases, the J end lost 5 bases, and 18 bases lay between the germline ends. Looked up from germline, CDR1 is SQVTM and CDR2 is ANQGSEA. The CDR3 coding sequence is TGCAGCATAAGGGGCAGGGAACTTTATGGCTACACCTTC. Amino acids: CSIRGRELYGYTF.

Here the CDR3 reads CASSGGRASSYNEQFF. The CDR3 DNA reads TGTGCCAGCAGTGGAGGGCGGGCGAGCTCCTACAATGAGCAGTTCTTC. The chain combines TRBV6-1 with TRBJ2-1; possibly TRBD2 for D (5 bases). V gave up 4 bases and J gave up 0 bases, with 13 bases separating them. This CDR3 has 16 residues. Germline V lookup: CDR1 MNHNS, CDR2 SASEGT.

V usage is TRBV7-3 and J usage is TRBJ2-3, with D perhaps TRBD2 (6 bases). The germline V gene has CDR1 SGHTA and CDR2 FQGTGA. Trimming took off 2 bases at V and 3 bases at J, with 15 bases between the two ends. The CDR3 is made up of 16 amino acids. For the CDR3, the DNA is TGTGCCAGCAGCTTATCAGGGCGGGGTGGGACAGATACGCAGTATTTT. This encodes CASSLSGRGGTDTQYF.

The CDR3 reads CASSSGGRGTGELFF. In nucleotides, the CDR3 is TGCGCCAGCAGCTCAGGTGGCAGGGGCACCGGGGAGCTGTTTTTT. The chain links TRBV5-1 to TRBJ2-2, with a tentative D call TRBD1 (6 bases). CDR3 size: 15 residues. The germline gives CDR1 SGHRS, CDR2 YFSETQ. V dropped 3 bases and J dropped 4 bases, with 13 bases sitting between them.

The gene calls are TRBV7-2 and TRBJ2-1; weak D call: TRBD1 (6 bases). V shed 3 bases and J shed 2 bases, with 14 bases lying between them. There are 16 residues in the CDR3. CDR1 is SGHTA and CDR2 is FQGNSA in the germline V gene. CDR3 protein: CASSLVRAGAYNEQFF. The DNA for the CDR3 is TGTGCCAGCAGCTTGGTCCGTGCAGGGGCCTACAATGAGCAGTTCTTC. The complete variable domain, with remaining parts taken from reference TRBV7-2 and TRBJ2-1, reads GAGVSQSPSNKVTEKGKDVELRCDPISGHTALYWYRQSLGQGLEFLIYFQGNSAPDKSGLPSDRFSAERTGGSVSTLTIQRTQQEDSAVYLCASSLVRAGAYNEQFFGPGTRLTVL.

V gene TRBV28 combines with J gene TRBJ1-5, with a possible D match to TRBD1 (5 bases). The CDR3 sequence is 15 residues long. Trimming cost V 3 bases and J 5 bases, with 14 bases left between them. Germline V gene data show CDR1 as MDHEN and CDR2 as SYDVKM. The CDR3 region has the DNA TGTGCCAGCAGTTTCCGCCAGGGAAAGGATCAGCCCCAGCATTTT. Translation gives CASSFRQGKDQPQHF.

The CDR3 region has the DNA TGTGCCACCAGCGGCCGGGACAGGGGGCTCGATGAGCAGTTCTTC. It codes for CATSGRDRGLDEQFF. J is TRBJ2-1 and V is TRBV15, with 12 bases matching TRBD1. Germline V CDR1 and CDR2: LNHNV, YYDKDF (reference sequence). The J segment lost 8 bases and the V segment lost 5 bases, leaving 7 bases of the junction unmatched. This CDR3 region has 15 residues.

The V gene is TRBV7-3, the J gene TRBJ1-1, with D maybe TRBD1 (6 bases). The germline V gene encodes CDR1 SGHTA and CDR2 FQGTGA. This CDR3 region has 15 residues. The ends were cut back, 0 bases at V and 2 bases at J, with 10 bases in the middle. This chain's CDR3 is CASSLTWGPNTEAFF. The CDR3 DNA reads TGTGCCAGCAGCTTAACGTGGGGGCCAAACACTGAAGCTTTCTTT.

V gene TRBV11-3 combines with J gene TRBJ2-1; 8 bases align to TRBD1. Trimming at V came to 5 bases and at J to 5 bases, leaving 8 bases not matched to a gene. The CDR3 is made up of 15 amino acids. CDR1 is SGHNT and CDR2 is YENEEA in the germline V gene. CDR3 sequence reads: CASSLRTGLDNEQFF. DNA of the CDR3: TGTGCCAGCAGCCTCAGGACAGGGCTAGACAATGAGCAGTTCTTC.

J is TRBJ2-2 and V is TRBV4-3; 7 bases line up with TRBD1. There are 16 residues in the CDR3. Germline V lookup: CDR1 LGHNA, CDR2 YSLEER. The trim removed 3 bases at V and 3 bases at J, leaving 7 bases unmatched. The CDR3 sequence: CASSHVDRVDTGELFF. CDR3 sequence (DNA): TGCGCCAGCAGCCACGTAGACAGGGTCGACACCGGGGAGCTGTTTTTT.

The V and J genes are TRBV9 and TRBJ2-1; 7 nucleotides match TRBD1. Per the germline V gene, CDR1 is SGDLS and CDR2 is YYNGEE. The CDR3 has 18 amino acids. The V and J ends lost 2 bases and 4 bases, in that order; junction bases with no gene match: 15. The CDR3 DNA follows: TGTGCCAGCAGCGTGAGACCCTTGTCGGGACAGACTTACAATGAGCAGTTCTTC. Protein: CASSVRPLSGQTYNEQFF. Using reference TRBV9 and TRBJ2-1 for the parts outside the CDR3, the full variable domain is DSGVTQTPKHLITATGQRVTLRCSPRSGDLSVYWYQQSLDQGLQFLIQYYNGEERAKGNILERFSAQQFPDLHSELNLSSLELGDSALYFCASSVRPLSGQTYNEQFFGPGTRLTVL.

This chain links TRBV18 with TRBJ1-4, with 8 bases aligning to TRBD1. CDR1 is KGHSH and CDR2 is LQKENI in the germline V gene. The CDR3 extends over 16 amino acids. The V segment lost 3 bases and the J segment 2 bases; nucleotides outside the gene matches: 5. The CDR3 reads CASSPNAGGTNEKLFF. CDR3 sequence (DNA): TGTGCCAGCTCACCTAACGCAGGGGGCACTAATGAAAAACTGTTTTTT.

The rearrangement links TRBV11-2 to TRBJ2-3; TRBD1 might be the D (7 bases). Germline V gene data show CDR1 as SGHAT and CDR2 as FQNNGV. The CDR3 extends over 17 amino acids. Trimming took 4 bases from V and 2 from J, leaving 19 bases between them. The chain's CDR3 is CASSYGGTARLTDTQYF. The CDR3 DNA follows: TGTGCCAGCAGCTATGGGGGGACAGCTCGTCTCACAGATACGCAGTATTTT.

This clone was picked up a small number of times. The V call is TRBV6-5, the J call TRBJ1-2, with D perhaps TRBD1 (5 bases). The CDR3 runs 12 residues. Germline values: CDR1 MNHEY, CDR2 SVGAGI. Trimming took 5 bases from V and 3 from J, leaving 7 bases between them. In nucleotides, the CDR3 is TGTGCCAGCAGTCAGGGTTACTATGGCTACACCTTC. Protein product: CASSQGYYGYTF.

The CDR3 loop is CASSPPLGSRTEAFF. CDR3 nucleotides: TGTGCCAGCTCACCACCGTTAGGGAGTAGGACTGAAGCTTTCTTT. This chain joins TRBV18 and TRBJ1-1, with D hard to call. The CDR3 length is 15 residues. V was shortened by 0 bases and J by 5 bases, with 13 bases between the two germline ends. Germline CDR1 is KGHSH and CDR2 is LQKENI. The whole variable domain, remainder taken from reference TRBV18 and TRBJ1-1, is NAGVMQNPRHLVRRRGQEARLRCSPMKGHSHVYWYRQLPEEGLKFMVYLQKENIIDESGMPKERFSAEFPKEGPSILRIQQVVRGDSAAYFCASSPPLGSRTEAFFGQGTRLTVV.

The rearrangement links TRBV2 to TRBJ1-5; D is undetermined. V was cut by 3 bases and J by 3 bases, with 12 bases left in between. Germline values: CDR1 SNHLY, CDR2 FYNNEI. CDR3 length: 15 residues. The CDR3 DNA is TGTGCCAGCAGTGAGCTGGGCACATCCAATCAGCCCCAGCATTTT. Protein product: CASSELGTSNQPQHF.

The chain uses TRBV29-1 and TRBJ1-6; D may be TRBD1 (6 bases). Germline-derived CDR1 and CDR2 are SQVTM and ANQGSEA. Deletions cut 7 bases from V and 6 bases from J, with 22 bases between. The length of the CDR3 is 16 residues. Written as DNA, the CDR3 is TGCAGCGCTGCCAGAGACAGGACCTTTTTTAATTCACCCCTCCACTTT. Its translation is CSAARDRTFFNSPLHF.

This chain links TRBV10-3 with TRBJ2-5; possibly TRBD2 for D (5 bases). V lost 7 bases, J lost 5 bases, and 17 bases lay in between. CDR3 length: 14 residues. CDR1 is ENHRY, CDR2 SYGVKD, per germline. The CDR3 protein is CAITKGELGETQYF. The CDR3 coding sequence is TGTGCCATCACCAAGGGAGAATTAGGCGAGACCCAGTACTTC.

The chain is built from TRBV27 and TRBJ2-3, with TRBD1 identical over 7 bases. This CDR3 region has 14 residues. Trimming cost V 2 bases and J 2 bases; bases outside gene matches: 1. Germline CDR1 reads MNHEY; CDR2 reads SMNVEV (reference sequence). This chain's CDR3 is CASSLGTDTDTQYF. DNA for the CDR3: TGTGCCAGCAGTTTAGGGACAGACACAGATACGCAGTATTTT.

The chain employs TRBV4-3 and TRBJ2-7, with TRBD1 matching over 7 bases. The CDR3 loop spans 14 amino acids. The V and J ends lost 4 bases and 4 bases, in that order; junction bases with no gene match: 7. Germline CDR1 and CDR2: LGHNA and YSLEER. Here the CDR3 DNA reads TGCGCCAGCAGCCCTGGACAGGCAGGGTACGAGCAGTACTTC. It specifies CASSPGQAGYEQYF.

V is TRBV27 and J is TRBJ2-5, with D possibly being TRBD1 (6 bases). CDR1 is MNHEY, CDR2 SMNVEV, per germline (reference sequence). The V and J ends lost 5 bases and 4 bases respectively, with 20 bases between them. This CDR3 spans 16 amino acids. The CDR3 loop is CASSITYRAVLETQYF. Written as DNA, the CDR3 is TGTGCCAGCAGTATTACCTACAGGGCGGTATTAGAGACCCAGTACTTC.

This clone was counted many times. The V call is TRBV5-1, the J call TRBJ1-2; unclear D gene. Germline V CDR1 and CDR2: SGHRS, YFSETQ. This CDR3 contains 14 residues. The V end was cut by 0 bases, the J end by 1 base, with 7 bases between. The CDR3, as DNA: TGCGCCAGCAGCTTGGGACAATATAACTATGGCTACACCTTC. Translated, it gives CASSLGQYNYGYTF. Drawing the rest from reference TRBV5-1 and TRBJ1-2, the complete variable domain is KAGVTQTPRYLIKTRGQQVTLSCSPISGHRSVSWYQQTPGQGLQFLFEYFSETQRNKGNFPGRFSGRQFSNSRSEMNVSTLELGDSALYLCASSLGQYNYGYTFGSGTRLTVV.

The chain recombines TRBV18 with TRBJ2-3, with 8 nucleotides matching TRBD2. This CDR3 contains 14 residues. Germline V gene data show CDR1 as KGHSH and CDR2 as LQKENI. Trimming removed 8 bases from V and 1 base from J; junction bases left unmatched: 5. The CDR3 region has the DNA TGTGCCAGCCAAACTAGCGGTGGCACAGATACGCAGTATTTT. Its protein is CASQTSGGTDTQYF.